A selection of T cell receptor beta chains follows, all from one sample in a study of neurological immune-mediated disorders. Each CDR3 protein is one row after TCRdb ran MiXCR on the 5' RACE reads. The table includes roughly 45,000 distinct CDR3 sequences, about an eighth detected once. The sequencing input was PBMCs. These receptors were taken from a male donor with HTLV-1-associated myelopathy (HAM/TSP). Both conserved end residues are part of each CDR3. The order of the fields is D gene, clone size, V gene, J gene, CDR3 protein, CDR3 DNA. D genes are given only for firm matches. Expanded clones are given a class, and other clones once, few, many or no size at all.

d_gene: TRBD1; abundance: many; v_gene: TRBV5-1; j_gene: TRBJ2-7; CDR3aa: CASSKGQTAYEQYF; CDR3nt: TGCGCCAGCAGCAAGGGACAGACCGCCTACGAGCAGTACTTC
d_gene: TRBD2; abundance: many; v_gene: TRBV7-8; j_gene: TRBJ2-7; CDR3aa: CASSPARLAGAYEQYF; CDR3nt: TGTGCCAGCAGCCCAGCTCGCCTAGCGGGGGCCTACGAGCAGTACTTC
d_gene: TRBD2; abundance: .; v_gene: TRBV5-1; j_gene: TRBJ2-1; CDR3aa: CASGSGTWPGGYNEQFF; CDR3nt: TGCGCCAGCGGCAGTGGAACCTGGCCCGGGGGGTACAATGAGCAGTTCTTC
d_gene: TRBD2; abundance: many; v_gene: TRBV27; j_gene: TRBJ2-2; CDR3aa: CASSLSAGANTGELFF; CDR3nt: TGTGCCAGCAGTTTATCTGCGGGAGCGAACACCGGGGAGCTGTTTTTT
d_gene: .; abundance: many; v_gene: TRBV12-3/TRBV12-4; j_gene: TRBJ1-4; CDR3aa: CASSFVGYNEKLFF; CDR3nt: TGTGCCAGCAGTTTCGTGGGTTATAATGAAAAACTGTTTTTT
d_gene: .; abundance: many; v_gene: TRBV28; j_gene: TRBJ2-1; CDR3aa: CASSPGNPFNEQFF; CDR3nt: TGTGCCAGCAGTCCCGGGAATCCGTTCAATGAGCAGTTCTTC
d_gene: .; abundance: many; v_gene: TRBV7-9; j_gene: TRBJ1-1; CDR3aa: CASSLSGTMNTEAFF; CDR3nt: TGTGCCAGCAGCTTAAGCGGTACTATGAACACTGAAGCTTTCTTT
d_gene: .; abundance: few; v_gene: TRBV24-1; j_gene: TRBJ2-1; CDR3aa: CATSEVGVNEQFF; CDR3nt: TGTGCCACCAGTGAGGTAGGTGTCAATGAGCAGTTCTTC
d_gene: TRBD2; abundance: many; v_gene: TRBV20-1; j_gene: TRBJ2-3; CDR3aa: CSEGLAGGGTDTQYF; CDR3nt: TGCAGTGAAGGACTAGCGGGGGGGGGCACAGATACGCAGTATTTT
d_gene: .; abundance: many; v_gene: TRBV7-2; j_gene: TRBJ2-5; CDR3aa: CASSLGRGETQYF; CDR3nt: TGTGCCAGCAGCTTAGGCAGAGGAGAGACCCAGTACTTC
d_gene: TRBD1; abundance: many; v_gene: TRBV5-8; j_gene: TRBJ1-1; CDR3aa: CASSLGAGGNTEAFF; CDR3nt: TGTGCCAGCAGCTTGGGGGCAGGGGGAAATACTGAAGCTTTCTTT
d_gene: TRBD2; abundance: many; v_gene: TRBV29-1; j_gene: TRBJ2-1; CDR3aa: CSVEGGLAPYNEQFF; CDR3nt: TGCAGCGTTGAGGGAGGACTAGCGCCCTACAATGAGCAGTTCTTC
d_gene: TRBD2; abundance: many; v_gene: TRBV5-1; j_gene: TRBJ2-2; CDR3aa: CASSRGILKVQRETANTGELFF; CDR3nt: TGCGCCAGCAGCCGCGGTATCTTGAAGGTACAGCGGGAGACAGCGAACACCGGGGAGCTGTTTTTT
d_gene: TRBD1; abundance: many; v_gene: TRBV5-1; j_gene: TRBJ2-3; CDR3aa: CASSGQGSRGTDTQYF; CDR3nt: TGCGCCAGCTCCGGACAGGGGAGTCGAGGCACAGATACGCAGTATTTT
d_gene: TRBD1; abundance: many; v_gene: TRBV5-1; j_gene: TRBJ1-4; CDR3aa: CASSWGQGGQKLFF; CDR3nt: TGCGCCAGCAGCTGGGGGCAGGGGGGTCAAAAACTGTTTTTT
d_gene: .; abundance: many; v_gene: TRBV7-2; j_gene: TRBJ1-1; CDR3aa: CASSLTGGWTNTEAFF; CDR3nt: TGTGCCAGCAGCTTAACCGGGGGATGGACGAACACTGAAGCTTTCTTT
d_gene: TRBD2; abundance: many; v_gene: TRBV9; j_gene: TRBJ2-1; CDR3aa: CASSSPGLANEQFF; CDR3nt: TGTGCCAGCAGCTCACCGGGACTAGCAAATGAGCAGTTCTTC
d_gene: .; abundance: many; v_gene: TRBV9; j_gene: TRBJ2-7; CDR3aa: CASSVEVASEQYF; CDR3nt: TGTGCCAGCAGCGTAGAGGTGGCTAGCGAGCAGTACTTC
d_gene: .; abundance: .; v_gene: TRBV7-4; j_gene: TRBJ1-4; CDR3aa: CASNNLSGARNEKLFF; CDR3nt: TGTGCCAGCAACAACCTTTCGGGAGCCCGGAATGAAAAACTGTTTTTT
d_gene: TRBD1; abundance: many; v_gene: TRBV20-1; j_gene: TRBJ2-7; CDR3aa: CSAPTGQGRYEQYF; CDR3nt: TGCAGTGCTCCCACGGGACAGGGGCGTTACGAGCAGTACTTC
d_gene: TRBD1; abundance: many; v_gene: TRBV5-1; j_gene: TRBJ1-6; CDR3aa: CASSLGTGNNSPLHF; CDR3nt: TGCGCCAGCAGCTTGGGGACAGGGAATAATTCACCCCTCCACTTT
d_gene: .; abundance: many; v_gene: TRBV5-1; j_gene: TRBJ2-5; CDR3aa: CASRSGPPPETQYF; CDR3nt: TGCGCCAGCAGATCCGGGCCACCCCCAGAGACCCAGTACTTC